What follows are 2 T cell receptor beta chains derived from one specimen sequenced in a study of Ad26.COV2.S vaccination and SARS-CoV-2 variants. The treatment is: 15 to 20 received Ad26.COV2.S at low or high dose, single or two shots; several received placebo; per-sample allocation not given. Sampling was done on day 63 after the first vaccine or placebo injection. The data were produced by immunoSEQ multiplex PCR, yet TCRdb's version contains in-frame clones alone and is incomplete. This table holds more than 300,000 clones, 88% found once. The starting material was peripheral blood, obtained in a trial of Ad26.COV2.S vaccine versus placebo. These receptor sequences come from a person between 18 and 65 years old who received the Ad26.COV2.S COVID-19 vaccine or a placebo.

The gene calls are TRBV6-6 and TRBJ1-1; possible D gene TRBD1, 6 bases. CDR3 length equals 15 residues. Per the germline V gene, CDR1 is MNHNY and CDR2 is SVGAGI (reference sequence). Trimming removed 2 bases from V and 1 base from J, with 11 bases in between. CDR3 residues: CASSYLEGGNTEAFF. CDR3 coding DNA: TGTGCCAGCAGTTACCTCGAGGGGGGGAACACTGAAGCTTTCTTT.

This clone has more than one count but fewer than ten. The V and J genes are TRBV5-1 and TRBJ1-6; a possible D gene is TRBD1 (5 bases). The CDR3 runs to 14 residues. Trimming cost V 5 bases and J 4 bases, with 10 bases left between them. CDR1 and CDR2 (germline): SGHRS, YFSETQ. CDR3 DNA sequence: TGCGCCAGCAGTCGGGACGGGTATAATTCACCCCTCCACTTT. Amino acid sequence: CASSRDGYNSPLHF.